This T cell receptor beta chain was captured in a study of blood T cell repertoires in COVID-19 (dated by TCRdb to 2020 to 2021). Context from the whole study: Collaborator samples came from the United States, Italy and Spain and covered acute and convalescent phases of COVID-19. The samples were drawn from two sources: the first 160 participants of the ongoing ImmuneRACE study, and 1,000 to 1,500 subjects contributed by 6 global collaborators. Deeply sampled blood TCRbeta repertoires from subjects exposed to, actively infected with, or recovered from COVID-19 were included in the dataset. Sample metadata almost always included a de-identified subject ID, COVID-19 status, age in years and sex. Where HLA class I and class II types were available, the types were taken from metadata supplied by the sample provider, not from assay-based typing. The material from the prospective study consisted of cDNA or gDNA derived from T cells, B-cell-depleted T cells, or PBMCs. The repertoires were made available in a free public database intended to serve as a resource for research on the immune response to SARS-CoV-2. General findings and caveats noted by the study authors: The quantity of clinical and demographic metadata differed by source and by participant and was supplied without curation.

For this clone: Its antigen is not yet known. No per-base quality is available; no much larger clone lies one base away.

The immunoSEQ Assay, a bias-controlled multiplex PCR, was used to amplify TCRbeta CDR3 regions from genomic DNA. The paper's data handling went like this. Nucleated cell counts per sample were estimated from amplification of reference gene primers within the assay. To quantify the absolute abundance of each unique TCRbeta CDR3 rearrangement, sequence reads were collapsed and filtered. For each sample, productive Simpson clonality was calculated as the square root of Simpson's diversity index over productive rearrangements. TCRdb carries this immuneACCESS record with in-frame sequences only. Its versions omit some clonotypes, under half of them owing to an unresolved V gene in the studies checked, with the rest unexplained. V and J calls and clone size are given by that table; D and trimming were obtained from the DNA. This sample comprises roughly 70,000 clones, more than 85% of them detected only once. The ten largest clones take up 3% to 5% of the sample.

Relative to germline, V is 0 bases shorter and J is 2 bases shorter, with 17 bases between their ends. Its CDR3 holds 17 amino acids, cysteine through phenylalanine. Of all the DNA, just the CDR3 is kept, 51 bases in frame from base 1. The germline V gene provides CDR1 LGHNA and CDR2 YSLEER. Collaborating institutions collected whole blood in K2EDTA tubes following their own protocols. Collaborator samples were shipped for TCRbeta analysis as frozen whole blood, isolated PBMCs, or DNA extracted from either sample type. Source material: peripheral blood. The chain links TRBV4-3 with TRBJ2-7; the best D guess is TRBD2, with 7 bases matching. This TCR came from a man aged 65 to 79 with active COVID-19. The nucleotide sequence is given as TGCGCCAGCAGCCAAGATGGGGGGGGGCAGATTGCCTACGAGCAGTACTTC. Translated, this is CASSQDGGGQIAYEQYF.